Each of the 31 T cell receptor beta chains below was sequenced from the same sample in a study of blood T cell repertoires in COVID-19. Libraries were prepared by immunoSEQ multiplex PCR; TCRdb keeps only in-frame clonotypes and omits some of them. The table has approximately 150,000 clones, approximately 90% seen once. Input material: peripheral blood. All receptors come from a woman aged 55-69 years with active COVID-19.

The gene calls are TRBV14 and TRBJ2-3; 13 nucleotides match TRBD2. The CDR3 sequence is 18 residues long. Unmatched junction bases numbered 11, after V lost 6 bases and J lost 2 bases. Germline V gene sequence: CDR1 SGHDN, CDR2 FVKESK. The CDR3 nucleotides are TGTGCCAGCAGTTCAACCGGGACTAGCGGGACGTACACAGATACGCAGTATTTT. This translates into CASSSTGTSGTYTDTQYF.

The chain carries TRBV5-1 and TRBJ1-1; 10 bases line up with TRBD1. The CDR3 runs to 15 residues. The germline V gene encodes CDR1 SGHRS and CDR2 YFSETQ. J lost 1 base, V lost 4 bases, and 4 bases had no gene match. Here the CDR3 reads CASSRRDRGNTEAFF. The CDR3 coding sequence is TGCGCCAGCAGCCGGCGGGACAGGGGGAACACTGAAGCTTTCTTT.

This clone occurred once. The V and J genes are TRBV11-2 and TRBJ1-3; no firm D call. CDR3 length: 13 amino acids. V lost 3 bases to trimming and J lost 5 bases, with 8 bases between them. Germline values: CDR1 SGHAT, CDR2 FQNNGV. The CDR3 here is CASSFPGRNTIYF. CDR3 coding DNA: TGTGCCAGCAGCTTTCCTGGGCGAAACACCATATATTTT.

V is TRBV4-3 and J is TRBJ2-5, with 7 bases fitting TRBD2. The length of the CDR3 is 16 residues. The ends lost 4 bases at V and 5 bases at J; junction bases unmatched: 13. Looked up from germline, CDR1 is LGHNA and CDR2 is YSLEER. The CDR3 bases are TGCGCCAGCAGCCCCTCCGGGCGGGGGAGTGGCGAGACCCAGTACTTC. It codes for CASSPSGRGSGETQYF.

The chain uses TRBV7-9 and TRBJ1-2, with 9 bases lining up with TRBD1. The CDR3 is made up of 15 amino acids. Germline CDR1 SEHNR, CDR2 FQNEAQ (reference sequence). The trim removed 5 bases at V and 3 bases at J, leaving 7 bases unmatched. In DNA form, the CDR3 reads TGTGCCAGCAGCAGTACAGGGGGCGTCGACTATGGCTACACCTTC. It encodes CASSSTGGVDYGYTF.

The rearrangement uses TRBV10-1 and TRBJ2-3; 8 bases match TRBD2. With 4 bases clipped from V and 4 bases from J, the junction kept 13 bases outside the gene matches. Germline lookup yields CDR1 WNHNN and CDR2 SYGVQD (reference sequence). The CDR3 covers 17 residues. The CDR3 region is CASSGGLAGERSDTQYF. The DNA of the CDR3 is TGCGCCAGCAGTGGAGGACTAGCCGGCGAGCGCTCAGATACGCAGTATTTT.

The chain combines TRBV27 with TRBJ2-1; 8 bases align to TRBD2. J lost 0 bases, V lost 0 bases, and 13 bases had no gene match. The CDR3 sequence is 20 residues long. CDR1 is MNHEY, CDR2 SMNVEV, per germline (reference sequence). CDR3 loop: CASSLSSRRIAGSSYNEQFF. The CDR3 nucleotides are TGTGCCAGCAGTTTATCGTCACGCAGAATAGCGGGAAGCTCCTACAATGAGCAGTTCTTC.

In this sample, this clone turned up once. The rearrangement uses TRBV15 and TRBJ2-1; D may be TRBD2 (5 bases). The germline V and J ends were trimmed by 0 bases and 3 bases, with 12 bases remaining between them. In germline, CDR1 is LNHNV, CDR2 YYDKDF (reference sequence). The CDR3 totals 16 residues. CDR3 sequence reads: CATSRDGGPYYNEQFF. The CDR3 nucleotides read TGTGCCACCAGCAGAGATGGCGGGCCATACTACAATGAGCAGTTCTTC.

This clone was picked up one time. The chain links TRBV5-1 to TRBJ2-1, with no clear D. The CDR3 length is 15 residues. The V gene's germline CDR1 is SGHRS and CDR2 YFSETQ. The V gene lost 5 bases and the J gene lost 4 bases, with 16 bases spanning the gap. CDR3 in DNA: TGCGCCAGCAGAAGACAAGAAAGGTCTTACAATGAGCAGTTCTTC. Translated, it gives CASRRQERSYNEQFF. Variable domain in full (rest from reference TRBV5-1 and TRBJ2-1): KAGVTQTPRYLIKTRGQQVTLSCSPISGHRSVSWYQQTPGQGLQFLFEYFSETQRNKGNFPGRFSGRQFSNSRSEMNVSTLELGDSALYLCASRRQERSYNEQFFGPGTRLTVL.

CDR3 sequence reads: CATSGTAGAQETQYF. The DNA for the CDR3 is TGTGCCACCAGTGGGACTGCAGGGGCCCAAGAGACCCAGTACTTC. V is TRBV24-1 and J is TRBJ2-5, with a tentative D call TRBD1 (6 bases). Germline loops: CDR1 KGHDR, CDR2 SFDVKD. The V end was cut by 5 bases, the J end by 1 base, with 13 bases between. CDR3 length equals 15 residues.

This clone was seen a few times. The V call is TRBV14, the J call TRBJ1-2; unclear D gene. The V end lost 4 bases, the J end lost 5 bases, and 17 bases lay between the germline ends. The germline V gene has CDR1 SGHDN and CDR2 FVKESK. The CDR3 length is 15 residues. The chain's CDR3 is CASSLGDPHFYGYTF. For the CDR3, the DNA is TGTGCCAGCAGCCTCGGGGATCCACATTTTTATGGCTACACCTTC.

This clone was recorded once. The CDR3 DNA reads TGTGCCAGCAGCCAAGAACAGGGCCACACCATATATTTT. It is translated as CASSQEQGHTIYF. J is TRBJ1-3 and V is TRBV4-2; D perhaps matches TRBD1 (6 bases). The V and J ends lost 0 bases and 8 bases respectively, with 8 bases between them. The CDR3 runs to 13 residues. Germline V CDR1 and CDR2: LGHNA, YNFKEQ.

This clone was observed once. The chain combines TRBV27 with TRBJ2-6; TRBD1 matches at 8 bases. The CDR3 totals 19 residues. Trimming took 5 bases from V and 0 from J; bases not matched to a gene: 12. From germline, CDR1 is MNHEY and CDR2 SMNVEV (reference sequence). The CDR3 nucleotides are TGTGCCAGCAGTCTTTACCCGGGACAGGAGGTCTCTGGGGCCAACGTCCTGACTTTC. This encodes CASSLYPGQEVSGANVLTF.

The chain uses TRBV29-1 and TRBJ1-1; no reliable D call. The CDR3 runs to 14 residues. Germline CDR1 SQVTM, CDR2 ANQGSEA. V shed 5 bases and J shed 5 bases, with 18 bases lying between them. CDR3 DNA: TGCAGCGTTCCCCCGGTACCGGGAGGGACTGAAGCTTTCTTT. It codes for CSVPPVPGGTEAFF. Based on the CDR3 plus reference TRBV29-1 and TRBJ1-1, the full variable domain is SAVISQKPSRDICQRGTSLTIQCQVDSQVTMMFWYRQQPGQSLTLIATANQGSEATYESGFVIDKFPISRPNLTFSTLTVSNMSPEDSSIYLCSVPPVPGGTEAFFGQGTRLTVV.

The J gene is TRBJ2-7, the V gene TRBV6-2 or TRBV6-3; 7 bases agree with TRBD2. Germline CDR1 and CDR2: MNHEY and SVGEGT. Losses at the gene ends were 0 bases for V and 7 bases for J; bases not matched to a gene: 12. The CDR3 covers 16 residues. CDR3 region: CASSYSKAGLKGEQYF. For the CDR3, the DNA is TGTGCCAGCAGTTACTCGAAAGCGGGACTCAAGGGGGAGCAGTACTTC.

This chain connects TRBV4-1 to TRBJ1-2; a weak D match, TRBD1 (6 bases). This CDR3 comprises 20 residues. CDR1 is MGHRA, CDR2 YSYEKL, per germline. Trimming pared 3 bases from V and 8 bases from J, leaving 34 bases between. CDR3 nucleotide sequence: TGCGCCAGCAGCCACTACCCACAAGCGGCTCGACAGGAGCGTCGCGGCGGCTACACCTTC. It is translated as CASSHYPQAARQERRGGYTF.

The CDR3 coding sequence is TGTGCCAGCAGAGCCACCAACACCGGGGAGCTGTTTTTT. Its protein product is CASRATNTGELFF. The chain links TRBV28 to TRBJ2-2; D gene ambiguous. The CDR3 is 13 amino acids. The ends were cut back, 6 bases at V and 2 bases at J, with 7 bases in the middle. Germline V CDR1 and CDR2: MDHEN, SYDVKM.

This chain links TRBV11-3 with TRBJ2-2; no firm D call. Germline V lookup: CDR1 SGHNT, CDR2 YENEEA. The ends were cut back, 3 bases at V and 7 bases at J, with 9 bases in the middle. The CDR3 extends over 13 amino acids. CDR3 DNA: TGTGCCAGCAGCTTCCAGGTTGGCGGGGAGCTGTTTTTT. It is translated as CASSFQVGGELFF.

The rearrangement joins TRBV14 to TRBJ1-1, with D unclear. Trimming left V 4 bases short and J 2 bases short, with 14 bases between. This CDR3 has 15 residues. Per the germline V gene, CDR1 is SGHDN and CDR2 is FVKESK. The CDR3 here is CASSPNTVTNTEAFF. The CDR3 bases are TGTGCCAGCAGCCCGAATACAGTAACAAACACTGAAGCTTTCTTT. The full variable domain, with the rest looked up from reference TRBV14 and TRBJ1-1, is EAGVTQFPSHSVIEKGQTVTLRCDPISGHDNLYWYRRVMGKEIKFLLHFVKESKQDESGMPNNRFLAERTGGTYSTLKVQPAELEDSGVYFCASSPNTVTNTEAFFGQGTRLTVV.

This chain links TRBV28 with TRBJ2-1; TRBD2 aligns across 11 bases. This CDR3 contains 20 residues. V was clipped by 5 bases and J by 2 bases; unmatched bases: 17. CDR1 and CDR2 (germline): MDHEN, SYDVKM. In DNA, the CDR3 is TGTGCCAGCAGTCCGGACCAAAACCTTAGCGGGAGGGCCCCCTACAATGAGCAGTTCTTC. Encoded protein: CASSPDQNLSGRAPYNEQFF.

This chain joins TRBV12-3 or TRBV12-4 and TRBJ1-1, with 7 bases lining up with TRBD1. Germline trimming cut 6 bases from V and 2 bases from J; bases unmatched to any gene: 3. The CDR3 is made up of 13 amino acids. CDR3 bases: TGTGCCAGCAGGGGGACAGCAAACACTGAAGCTTTCTTT. Residues: CASRGTANTEAFF.

This chain links TRBV10-3 with TRBJ2-7, with 7 bases matching TRBD2. J was trimmed by 6 bases and V by 0 bases; bases with no gene match: 8. Germline V CDR1 and CDR2: ENHRY, SYGVKD. This CDR3 is 15 amino acids long. CDR3 sequence (DNA): TGTGCCATCAGTGAGTCGGTCGCGGGAGTCGGCGAGCAGTACTTC. It translates to CAISESVAGVGEQYF.

The V and J genes are TRBV2 and TRBJ1-1; 7 bases are a match to TRBD1. The CDR3 totals 14 residues. J gave up 4 bases and V 5 bases, and 7 bases lay outside the gene matches. Germline V gene sequence: CDR1 SNHLY, CDR2 FYNNEI. The CDR3 region has the DNA TGTGCCAGCAGTTTTAAGGGACAGAGCACTGAAGCTTTCTTT. Amino acid sequence: CASSFKGQSTEAFF.

The chain combines TRBV2 with TRBJ1-1, with no clear D. Per germline, CDR1 SNHLY and CDR2 FYNNEI. The length of the CDR3 is 14 residues. V dropped 6 bases and J dropped 1 base, with 12 bases sitting between them. The DNA of the CDR3 is TGTGCCAGCAGCCGGGAGGCCGCGAACACTGAAGCTTTCTTT. As protein: CASSREAANTEAFF.

This sequence joins TRBV7-3 and TRBJ1-2, with 8 nucleotides matching TRBD1. Germline CDR1 is SGHTA and CDR2 is FQGTGA. The ends lost 2 bases at V and 6 bases at J; junction bases unmatched: 11. The CDR3 covers 16 residues. The CDR3 nucleotides read TGTGCCAGCAGCTTAGGCTCCTGGACAGGGAAACATGGCTACACCTTC. Residues: CASSLGSWTGKHGYTF.

The rearrangement uses TRBV10-3 and TRBJ2-2; TRBD2 matches at 8 bases. Germline values: CDR1 ENHRY, CDR2 SYGVKD. The CDR3 is 14 amino acids. Losses at the gene ends were 2 bases for V and 6 bases for J; bases not matched to a gene: 2. This CDR3 reads CAISEQAGAGELFF. In DNA form, the CDR3 reads TGTGCCATCAGTGAGCAAGCGGGGGCCGGGGAGCTGTTTTTT.

In this sample, this clone turned up once. The rearrangement uses TRBV18 and TRBJ2-7, with 7 bases matching TRBD2. The CDR3 runs to 12 residues. Unmatched junction bases numbered 10, after V lost 5 bases and J lost 12 bases. CDR1 KGHSH and CDR2 LQKENI come from the germline V gene. CDR3 sequence: CASSSLGLVSYF. CDR3 DNA: TGTGCCAGCTCATCGCTTGGACTAGTTTCGTACTTC.

This chain uses TRBV27 with TRBJ1-6; 7 positions match TRBD1. Germline trimming cut 6 bases from V and 5 bases from J; bases unmatched to any gene: 1. From germline, CDR1 is MNHEY and CDR2 SMNVEV (reference sequence). The CDR3 has 13 amino acids. The CDR3 protein is CASRGQNNSPLHF. The CDR3 bases are TGTGCCAGCAGGGGACAGAATAATTCACCCCTCCACTTT.

The chain employs TRBV27 and TRBJ1-2; possible D gene TRBD1, 6 bases. Trimming pared 1 base from V and 3 bases from J, leaving 12 bases between. Germline V gene sequence: CDR1 MNHEY, CDR2 SMNVEV (reference sequence). The CDR3 extends over 15 amino acids. In DNA form, the CDR3 reads TGTGCCAGCAGTTTATTAGGGGGACGCGACTATGGCTACACCTTC. Residues: CASSLLGGRDYGYTF.

The chain uses TRBV12-3 or TRBV12-4 and TRBJ2-6; D not resolved. CDR3 length: 13 residues. Between the trimmed V and J ends, which lost 5 bases and 2 bases, there was a span of 4 bases. The CDR3 protein is CASSLPGANVLTF. The CDR3 DNA sequence: TGTGCCAGCAGTCTCCCTGGGGCCAACGTCCTGACTTTC.

This chain links TRBV6-4 with TRBJ2-1; 12 nucleotides align to TRBD2. CDR3 length: 15 amino acids. V lost 5 bases to trimming and J lost 7 bases; unmatched junction nucleotides: 6. Germline CDR1 reads MRHNA; CDR2 reads SNTAGT. The CDR3 here is CASSPLAGGSNEQFF. As DNA, the CDR3 is TGTGCCAGCAGTCCCCTAGCGGGAGGGAGTAATGAGCAGTTCTTC.